This T cell receptor (beta chain) originates from a study of blood T cell repertoires in COVID-19. Turning to the study itself: PBMCs, B-cell-depleted T cells, or T cells were the source of the cDNA or gDNA that made up the material.

Cohorts were based on clinical histories the participants reported. In the study's own analysis: From reference gene primer amplification, estimates of nucleated cell counts were derived. Produced via immunoSEQ multiplex PCR; TCRdb's table is partial and in-frame only. V and J calls and clone size are those listed in that table; D and trimming were worked out from the DNA. The sample contains about 160,000 clones, 75% to 90% of which appear only once. CDR3 length equals 14 residues. Germline V lookup: CDR1 SGDLS, CDR2 YYNGEE. Trimming shortened V by 2 bases and J by 6 bases, and 12 bases separated the two germline ends.

The V gene is TRBV9, the J gene TRBJ2-1, with D maybe TRBD2 (5 bases). Sequenced sample: PBMCs or T cells enriched from blood (not recorded which). The TCR originated in a woman in her forties who had been exposed to COVID-19. The CDR3 loop is CASSVEAPANEQFF. Here the CDR3 DNA reads TGTGCCAGCAGCGTGGAGGCGCCTGCCAATGAGCAGTTCTTC.